Listed here are 2 T cell receptor beta chains from one sample, sequenced in a study of cytomegalovirus exposure and HLA in healthy donors. Vbeta (60) and Jbeta (13) primers were used in the PCR. TCRdb's table, derived via immunoSEQ multiplex PCR, lists solely in-frame clones and lacks some. Seen here are 110,000 or so clones, under 85% observed once, and the top ten hold 9.5% to 13%. Material: PBMCs. These receptors originate from a man aged 40-55 years in good health and CMV-seropositive.

The rearrangement links TRBV14 to TRBJ2-7; TRBD2 is a possible D gene (5 bases). Per germline, CDR1 SGHDN and CDR2 FVKESK. The CDR3 has 14 residues. V was pared by 4 bases and J by 3 bases, with 13 bases between. CDR3: CASSRTVYDYEQYF. The CDR3 nucleotides are TGTGCCAGCAGCCGGACTGTATATGACTACGAGCAGTACTTC. The variable domain in full, with the rest retrieved from reference TRBV14 and TRBJ2-7, is EAGVTQFPSHSVIEKGQTVTLRCDPISGHDNLYWYRRVMGKEIKFLLHFVKESKQDESGMPNNRFLAERTGGTYSTLKVQPAELEDSGVYFCASSRTVYDYEQYFGPGTRLTVT.

This chain uses TRBV12-5 with TRBJ1-1; no clear D. This CDR3 comprises 13 residues. Trimming removed 4 bases at V and 1 base at J, with 7 bases between. Germline V gives CDR1 LGHNT, CDR2 FRNRAP. As DNA, the CDR3 is TGTGCTAGTGGTTCCACAGAGAACACTGAAGCTTTCTTT. Encoded protein: CASGSTENTEAFF.